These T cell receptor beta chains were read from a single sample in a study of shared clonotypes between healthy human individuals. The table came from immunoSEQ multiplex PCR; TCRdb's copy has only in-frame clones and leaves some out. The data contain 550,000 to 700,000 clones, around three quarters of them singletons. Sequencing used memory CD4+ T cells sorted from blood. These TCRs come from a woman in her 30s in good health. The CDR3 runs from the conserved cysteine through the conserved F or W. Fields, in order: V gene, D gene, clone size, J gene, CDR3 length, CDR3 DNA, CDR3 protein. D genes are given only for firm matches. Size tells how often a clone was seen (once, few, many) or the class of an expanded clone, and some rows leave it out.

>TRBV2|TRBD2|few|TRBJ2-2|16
TGTGCCAGCAGCCCCACTAGCGGGAGTACCACCGGGGAGCTGTTTTTT
CASSPTSGSTTGELFF
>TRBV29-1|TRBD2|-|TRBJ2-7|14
TGCAGCGTTGTTCCGCGGGAGGGCTCCTACGAGCAGTACTTC
CSVVPREGSYEQYF
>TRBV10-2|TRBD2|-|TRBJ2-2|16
TGCGCCACCCCCATGACTAGCGGGACGGGCACCGGGGAGCTGTTTTTT
CATPMTSGTGTGELFF
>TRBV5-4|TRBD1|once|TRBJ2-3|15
TGTGCCAGCAGCTTGGGTCTCGGGACAGAGGATACGCAGTATTTT
CASSLGLGTEDTQYF
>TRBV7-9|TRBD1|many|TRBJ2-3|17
TGTGCCAGCAGCTTAGTCCAGGGGGCCTTTGGCACAGATACGCAGTATTTT
CASSLVQGAFGTDTQYF
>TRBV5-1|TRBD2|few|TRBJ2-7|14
TGCGCCAGCAGCGCGGCGGGGGGCTCCTACGAGCAGTACTTC
CASSAAGGSYEQYF
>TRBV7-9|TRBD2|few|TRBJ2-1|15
TGTGCCAGCAGCCCGCCGGGACTACCAACAAGTGAGCAGTTCTTC
CASSPPGLPTSEQFF
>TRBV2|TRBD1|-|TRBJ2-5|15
TGTGCCAGCAGGCCGGGACAGGGGAGGCAAGAGACCCAGTACTTC
CASRPGQGRQETQYF
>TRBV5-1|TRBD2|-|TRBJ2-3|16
TGCGCCAGCAGCTCGGGACTAGCGGGAGGTTGGCATACGCAGTATTTT
CASSSGLAGGWHTQYF
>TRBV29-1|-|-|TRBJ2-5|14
TGCAGCGTTGACGGGCAGGGGAACCAAGAGGCCCAGTACTTC
CSVDGQGNQEAQYF
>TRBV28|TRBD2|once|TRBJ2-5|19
TGTGCCAGCAGTTTAGAGGCGGGAGGGCCCCGGGCGCAAAAAAAGACCCAGTACTTC
CASSLEAGGPRAQKKTQYF
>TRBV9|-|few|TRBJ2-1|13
TGTGCCAGCAGCGTAGGACTTGACAATGAGCAGTTCTTC
CASSVGLDNEQFF
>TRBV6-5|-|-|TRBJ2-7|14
TGTGCCTCCCGAGGGGGGGCGGGGGCCTACGAGCAGTACTTC
CASRGGAGAYEQYF
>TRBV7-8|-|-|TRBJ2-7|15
TGTGCCAGCAGCCCAGCGTGGCCGGGACTCTACGAGCAGTACTTC
CASSPAWPGLYEQYF
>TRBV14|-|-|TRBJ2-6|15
TGTGCCAGCAGCCATACCGGGGTTGGGGCCAACGTCCTGACTTTC
CASSHTGVGANVLTF
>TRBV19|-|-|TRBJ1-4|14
TGTGCCAGTAGTAGCAGCGCAACTAATGAAAAACTGTTTTTT
CASSSSATNEKLFF
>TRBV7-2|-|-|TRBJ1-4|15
TGTGCCAGCAGCTTGGTTACAGGAAGTAATGAAAAACTGTTTTTT
CASSLVTGSNEKLFF
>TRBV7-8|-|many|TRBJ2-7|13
TGTGCCAGCAGCTTACAGGGGAACTACGAGCAGTACTTC
CASSLQGNYEQYF
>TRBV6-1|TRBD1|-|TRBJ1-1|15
TGTGCCACCATAGACCGACAGGGGTATGTCGCGGAAGCTTTCTTT
CATIDRQGYVAEAFF
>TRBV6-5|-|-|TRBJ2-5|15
TGTGCCAGCAGTTACGTTTCGGGTACTCAAGAGACCCAGTACTTC
CASSYVSGTQETQYF
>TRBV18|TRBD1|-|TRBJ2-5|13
TGTGCCAGCTCGCAGACAGGGGGAGAGACCCAGTACTTC
CASSQTGGETQYF
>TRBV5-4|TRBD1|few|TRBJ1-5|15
TGTGCCAGCAGCCCGGGACAGGGACGCAATCAGCCCCAGCATTTT
CASSPGQGRNQPQHF